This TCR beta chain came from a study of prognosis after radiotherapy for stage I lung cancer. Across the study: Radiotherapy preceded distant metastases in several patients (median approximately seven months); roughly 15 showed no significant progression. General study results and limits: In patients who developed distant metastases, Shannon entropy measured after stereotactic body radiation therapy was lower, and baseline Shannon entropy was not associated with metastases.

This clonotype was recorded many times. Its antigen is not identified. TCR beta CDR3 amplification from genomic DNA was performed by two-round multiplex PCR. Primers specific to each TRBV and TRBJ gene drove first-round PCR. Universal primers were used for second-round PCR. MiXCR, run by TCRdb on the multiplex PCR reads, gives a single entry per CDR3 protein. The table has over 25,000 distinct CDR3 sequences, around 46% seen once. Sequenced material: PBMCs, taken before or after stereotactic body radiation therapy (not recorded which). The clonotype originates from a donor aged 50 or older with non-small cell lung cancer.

The CDR3 nucleotides read TGTGCCAGCAGCCCACATGGGGGTCTTTCCTACAATGAGCAGTTCTTC. Protein product: CASSPHGGLSYNEQFF. J is TRBJ2-1 and V is TRBV5-4; possibly TRBD1 or TRBD2 for D (5 bases each). Trimming removed 4 bases at V and 1 base at J, with 15 bases between. Germline V gene sequence: CDR1 SGHNT, CDR2 YYREEE (reference sequence). The CDR3 extends over 16 amino acids.